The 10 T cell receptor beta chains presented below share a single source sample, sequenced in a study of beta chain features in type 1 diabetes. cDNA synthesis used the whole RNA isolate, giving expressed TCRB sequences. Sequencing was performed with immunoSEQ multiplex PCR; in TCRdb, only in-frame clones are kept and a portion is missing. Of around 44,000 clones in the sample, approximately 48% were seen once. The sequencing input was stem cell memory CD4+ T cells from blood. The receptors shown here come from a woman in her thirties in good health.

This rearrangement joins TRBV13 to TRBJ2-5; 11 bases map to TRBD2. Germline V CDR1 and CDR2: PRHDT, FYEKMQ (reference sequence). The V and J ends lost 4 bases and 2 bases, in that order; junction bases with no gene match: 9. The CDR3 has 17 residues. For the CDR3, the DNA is TGTGCCAGCAGCTCAACAGTTAGCGGGAGGGATCAAGAGACCCAGTACTTC. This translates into CASSSTVSGRDQETQYF.

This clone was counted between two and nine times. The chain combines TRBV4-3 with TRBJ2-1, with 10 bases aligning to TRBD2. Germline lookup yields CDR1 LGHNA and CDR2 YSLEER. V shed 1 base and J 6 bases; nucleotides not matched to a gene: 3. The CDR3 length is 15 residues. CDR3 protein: CASSQGTSGPNEQFF. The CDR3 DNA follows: TGCGCCAGCAGCCAAGGGACTAGCGGCCCCAATGAGCAGTTCTTC.

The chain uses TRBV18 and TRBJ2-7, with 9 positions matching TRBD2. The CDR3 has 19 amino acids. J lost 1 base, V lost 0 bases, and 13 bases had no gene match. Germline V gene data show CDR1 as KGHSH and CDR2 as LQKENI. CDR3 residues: CASSPPMREGVISSYEQYF. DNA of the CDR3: TGTGCCAGCTCACCACCGATGCGGGAGGGCGTAATATCGTCCTACGAGCAGTACTTC.

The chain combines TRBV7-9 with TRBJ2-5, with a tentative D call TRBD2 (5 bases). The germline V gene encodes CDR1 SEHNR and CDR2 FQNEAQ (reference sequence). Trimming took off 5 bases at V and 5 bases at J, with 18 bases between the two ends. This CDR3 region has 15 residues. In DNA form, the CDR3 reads TGTGCCAGCAGCCCTGCCCTCAATTGGAGGGAGACCCAGTACTTC. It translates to CASSPALNWRETQYF.

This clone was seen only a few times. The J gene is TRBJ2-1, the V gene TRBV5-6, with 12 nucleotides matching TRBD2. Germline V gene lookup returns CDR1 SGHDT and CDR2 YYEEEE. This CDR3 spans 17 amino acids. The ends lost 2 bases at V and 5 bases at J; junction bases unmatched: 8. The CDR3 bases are TGTGCCAGCAGCTTCGCCCTAGCGGGAGGGCTAGACAATGAGCAGTTCTTC. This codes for CASSFALAGGLDNEQFF.

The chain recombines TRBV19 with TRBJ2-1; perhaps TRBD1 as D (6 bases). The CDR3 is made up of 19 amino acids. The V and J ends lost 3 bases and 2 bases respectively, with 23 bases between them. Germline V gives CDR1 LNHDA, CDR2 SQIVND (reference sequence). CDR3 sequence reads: CASSMGDIIRGSTYNEQFF. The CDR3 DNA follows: TGTGCCAGTAGTATGGGGGACATAATAAGGGGCAGTACCTACAATGAGCAGTTCTTC. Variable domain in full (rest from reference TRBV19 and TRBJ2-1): DGGITQSPKYLFRKEGQNVTLSCEQNLNHDAMYWYRQDPGQGLRLIYYSQIVNDFQKGDIAEGYSVSREKKESFPLTVTSAQKNPTAFYLCASSMGDIIRGSTYNEQFFGPGTRLTVL.

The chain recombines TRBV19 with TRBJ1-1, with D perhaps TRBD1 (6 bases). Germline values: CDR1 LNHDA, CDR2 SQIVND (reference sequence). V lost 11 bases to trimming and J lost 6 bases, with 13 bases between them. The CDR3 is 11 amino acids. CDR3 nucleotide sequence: TGTGCCTCGACAGGTGACCCTGAAGCTTTCTTT. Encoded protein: CASTGDPEAFF.

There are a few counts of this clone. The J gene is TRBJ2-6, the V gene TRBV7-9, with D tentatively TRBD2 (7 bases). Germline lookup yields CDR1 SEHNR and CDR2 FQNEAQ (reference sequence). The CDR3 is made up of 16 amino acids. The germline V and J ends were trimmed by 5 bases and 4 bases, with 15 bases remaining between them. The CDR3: CASSPWGGPGANVLTF. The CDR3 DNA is TGTGCCAGCAGCCCCTGGGGGGGCCCCGGGGCCAACGTCCTGACTTTC.

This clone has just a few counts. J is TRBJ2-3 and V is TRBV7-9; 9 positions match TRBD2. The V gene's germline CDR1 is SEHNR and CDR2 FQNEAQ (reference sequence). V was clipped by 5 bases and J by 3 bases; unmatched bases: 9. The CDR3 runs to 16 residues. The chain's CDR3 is CASSTWREGLTDTQYF. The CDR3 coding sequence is TGTGCCAGCAGCACCTGGCGGGAGGGCCTTACAGATACGCAGTATTTT.

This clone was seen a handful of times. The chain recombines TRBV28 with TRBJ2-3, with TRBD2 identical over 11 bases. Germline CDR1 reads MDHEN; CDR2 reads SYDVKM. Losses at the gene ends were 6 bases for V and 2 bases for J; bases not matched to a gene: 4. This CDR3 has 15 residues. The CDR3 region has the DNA TGTGCCAGCAGCCGTAGCGGGAGGGCCACAGATACGCAGTATTTT. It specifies CASSRSGRATDTQYF.